This T cell receptor beta chain was recorded in a study of T cells in Graves' hyperthyroidism and ophthalmopathy. The CDR3 consists of 17 residues. V shed 1 base and J 3 bases; nucleotides not matched to a gene: 9. Per the germline V gene, CDR1 is SEHNR and CDR2 is FQNEAQ (reference sequence). PBMCs came from 9 to 10 ml fresh peripheral blood. Using RNA transcripts as the source, TCR beta CDR3 regions were amplified. HTBI primers drove first-round RT-PCR of the TCR CDR3. TCRdb reprocessed the multiplex PCR reads via MiXCR and lists one record per CDR3 protein. In the table there are 750,000 to 950,000 distinct CDR3 sequences, more than 30% of which are singletons.

This TCR was sampled from a man between 18 and 35 years old with Graves' hyperthyroidism. The source material was blood. V is TRBV7-9 and J is TRBJ2-5, with TRBD2 matching over 9 bases. The CDR3 sequence: CASSLDIWGGGEETQYF. The CDR3 region has the DNA TGTGCCAGCAGCTTAGACATATGGGGCGGGGGGGAAGAGACCCAGTACTTC.